This TCR beta chain derives from a study of blood T cells in healthy people across ages. General study points: It was not possible, with unsorted PBMCs, to conclusively compare naive and antigen-experienced cells.

This clonotype came up a few times. What it binds is not known. The authors ran a second PCR of 7 to 11 cycles using a sample-barcoded 5' primer and a J-beta primer mix. Every molecule of cDNA carried a tag from a template-switch adaptor with 12 random nucleotides. Per-sample output comprised a minimum of 2.5 million paired-end reads containing CDR3. Using its own MiXCR run on the 5' RACE reads, TCRdb lists one record per CDR3 protein. Of hundreds of thousands of distinct CDR3 sequences in the sample, around 21% were seen once. V shed 4 bases, J shed 2 bases, and the junction held 4 bases outside the gene matches. CDR3 length: 17 amino acids. Germline assignment: CDR1 MNHNS and CDR2 SASEGT.

The receptor comes from a man aged 70 or older in good health. The chain links TRBV6-1 to TRBJ2-3; 15 bases match TRBD2. The sample comprised blood. The CDR3 sequence is CASSAGTSGRNTDTQYF. CDR3 nucleotide sequence: TGTGCCAGCAGTGCCGGGACTAGCGGGAGGAACACAGATACGCAGTATTTT.